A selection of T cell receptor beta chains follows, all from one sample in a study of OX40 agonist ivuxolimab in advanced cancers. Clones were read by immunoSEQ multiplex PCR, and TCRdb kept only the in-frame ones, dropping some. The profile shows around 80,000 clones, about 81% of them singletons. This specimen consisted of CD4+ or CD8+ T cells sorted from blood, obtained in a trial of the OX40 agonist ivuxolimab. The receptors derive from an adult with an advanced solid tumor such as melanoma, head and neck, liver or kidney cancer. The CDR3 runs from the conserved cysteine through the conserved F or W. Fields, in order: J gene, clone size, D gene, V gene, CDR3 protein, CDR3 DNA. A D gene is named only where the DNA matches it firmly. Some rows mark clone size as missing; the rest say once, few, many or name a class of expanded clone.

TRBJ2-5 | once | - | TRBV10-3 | CAITPDPAGETQYF | TGTGCCATCACCCCTGATCCTGCGGGTGAGACCCAGTACTTC
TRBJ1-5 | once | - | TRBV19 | CASSTTQRSNQPQHF | TGTGCCAGTAGTACAACCCAAAGGAGCAATCAGCCCCAGCATTTT
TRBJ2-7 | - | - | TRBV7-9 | CASSHAGDRAYEQYF | TGTGCCAGCAGCCACGCGGGGGACAGAGCCTACGAGCAGTACTTC
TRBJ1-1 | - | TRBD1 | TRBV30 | CAWSHLPSTGVSTEAFF | TGTGCCTGGAGTCACTTACCCTCGACAGGGGTGAGCACTGAAGCTTTCTTT
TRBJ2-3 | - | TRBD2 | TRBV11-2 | CASRTGSGLVTDTQYF | TGTGCCAGCCGCACGGGTAGCGGGTTGGTAACAGATACGCAGTATTTT
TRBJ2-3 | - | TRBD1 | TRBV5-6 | CASSPKGQGSTDTQYF | TGTGCCAGCAGCCCGAAGGGACAGGGAAGCACAGATACGCAGTATTTT
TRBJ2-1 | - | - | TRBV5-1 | CASSLDAGINEQFF | TGCGCCAGCAGCTTGGACGCGGGTATCAATGAGCAGTTCTTC
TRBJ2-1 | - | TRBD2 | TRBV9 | CASSTNSGTSGRDNEQFF | TGTGCCAGCAGCACCAATTCCGGGACTAGCGGTCGGGACAATGAGCAGTTCTTC
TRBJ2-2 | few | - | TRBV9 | CASSPQVWQGRLAGELFF | TGTGCCAGCAGCCCCCAGGTGTGGCAAGGTCGGTTGGCCGGGGAGCTGTTTTTT
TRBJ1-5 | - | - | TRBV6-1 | CASSEGTGNQPQHF | TGTGCCAGCAGTGAGGGGACTGGCAATCAGCCCCAGCATTTT
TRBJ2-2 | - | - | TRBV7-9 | CASSPWAVNTGELFF | TGTGCCAGCAGCCCTTGGGCGGTTAACACCGGGGAGCTGTTTTTT
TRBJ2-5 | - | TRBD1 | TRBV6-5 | CASSYLFYRGQETQYF | TGTGCCAGCAGTTACTTGTTCTACAGGGGTCAAGAGACCCAGTACTTC
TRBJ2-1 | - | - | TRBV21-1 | CASSERLAGRHNEQFF | TGTGCCAGCAGCGAGCGTCTAGCGGGAAGGCACAATGAGCAGTTCTTC
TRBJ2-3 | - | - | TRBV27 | CASSSNPDSAGTQYF | TGTGCCAGCAGTTCCAACCCGGACAGTGCAGGCACGCAGTATTTT
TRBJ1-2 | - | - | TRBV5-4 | CASSLAVKRHYGYTF | TGTGCCAGCAGCTTGGCCGTCAAGCGCCACTATGGCTACACCTTC
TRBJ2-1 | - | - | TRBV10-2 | CASSESRRTNEQFF | TGCGCCAGCAGTGAGTCGAGGCGGACCAATGAGCAGTTCTTC
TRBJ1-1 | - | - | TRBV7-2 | CASTSSWRTEAFF | TGTGCCAGCACCAGCTCCTGGCGGACTGAAGCTTTCTTT
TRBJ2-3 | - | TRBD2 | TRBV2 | CASRKGERGATTDTQYF | TGTGCCAGCAGGAAGGGAGAGCGGGGGGCGACGACAGATACGCAGTATTTT
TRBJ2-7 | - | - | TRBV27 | CASSSITSYEQYF | TGTGCCAGCAGTTCGATTACAAGCTACGAGCAGTACTTC
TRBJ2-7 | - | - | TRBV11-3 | CASSLGSGVEQYF | TGTGCCAGCAGCTTAGGTTCAGGGGTCGAGCAGTACTTC
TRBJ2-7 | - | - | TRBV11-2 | CASSFQGWYEQYF | TGTGCCAGCAGCTTTCAGGGGTGGTACGAGCAGTACTTC
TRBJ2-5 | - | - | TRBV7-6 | CASSLGLGGYQETQYF | TGTGCCAGCAGCTTAGGGCTCGGGGGATATCAAGAGACCCAGTACTTC
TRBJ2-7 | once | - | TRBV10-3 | CANRAGLAAGEQYF | TGTGCCAACCGGGCCGGGCTAGCCGCCGGCGAGCAGTACTTC
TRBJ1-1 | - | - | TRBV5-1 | CASSLVRLGYAEAFF | TGCGCCAGCAGCTTGGTCAGATTGGGGTATGCTGAAGCTTTCTTT
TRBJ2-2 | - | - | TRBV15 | CATQRSGGTGELFF | TGTGCCACTCAGAGGAGCGGCGGGACCGGGGAGCTGTTTTTT
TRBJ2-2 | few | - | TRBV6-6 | CACRTDTGELFF | TGTGCCTGCAGGACAGACACCGGGGAGCTGTTTTTT
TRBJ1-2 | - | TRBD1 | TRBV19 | CASRGDRATGYTF | TGTGCCAGTAGGGGGGACAGGGCGACTGGCTACACCTTC
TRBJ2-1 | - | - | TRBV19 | CASSIKGWDEQFF | TGTGCCAGTAGTATCAAGGGTTGGGATGAGCAGTTCTTC
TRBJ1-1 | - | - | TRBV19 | CASTRAGWNTEAFF | TGTGCCAGTACTAGAGCCGGATGGAACACTGAAGCTTTCTTT
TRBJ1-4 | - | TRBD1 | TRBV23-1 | CAGNHQGAPRNEKLFF | TGCGCCGGCAATCATCAGGGGGCGCCTCGGAATGAAAAACTGTTTTTT
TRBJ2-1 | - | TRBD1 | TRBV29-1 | CSAGRSGGFNEQFF | TGCAGCGCCGGACGGTCAGGGGGATTCAATGAGCAGTTCTTC
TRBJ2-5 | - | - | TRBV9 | CASSAREFQETQYF | TGTGCCAGCAGCGCGCGGGAATTTCAGGAGACCCAGTACTTC
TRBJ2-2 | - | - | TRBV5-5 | CASSFGGSTGELFF | TGTGCCAGCAGCTTCGGAGGGAGCACCGGGGAGCTGTTTTTT
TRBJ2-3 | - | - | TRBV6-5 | CASKPALGTDTQYF | TGTGCCAGCAAACCCGCCCTAGGAACAGATACGCAGTATTTT
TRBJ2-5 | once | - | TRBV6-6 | CASSPFYETQYF | TGTGCCAGCAGTCCCTTTTACGAGACCCAGTACTTC
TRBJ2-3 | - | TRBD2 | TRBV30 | CAWSGGLAGRTDTQYF | TGTGCCTGGAGTGGGGGACTAGCGGGCCGCACAGATACGCAGTATTTT
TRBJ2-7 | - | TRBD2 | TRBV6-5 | CASISGGGDEQYF | TGTGCCAGCATATCGGGAGGCGGGGACGAGCAGTACTTC
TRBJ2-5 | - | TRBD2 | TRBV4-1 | CASSQASGGRETQYF | TGCGCCAGCAGCCAAGCTAGCGGGGGGCGGGAGACCCAGTACTTC
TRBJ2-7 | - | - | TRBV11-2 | CASSLNRDLGEQYF | TGTGCCAGCAGCTTAAACCGGGACCTGGGCGAGCAGTACTTC
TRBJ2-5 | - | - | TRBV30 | CAWSNAGGETQYF | TGTGCCTGGAGTAATGCTGGTGGAGAGACCCAGTACTTC
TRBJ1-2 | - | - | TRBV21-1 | CASSSRQGPNYGYTF | TGTGCCAGCAGCTCCCGACAGGGCCCTAACTATGGCTACACCTTC
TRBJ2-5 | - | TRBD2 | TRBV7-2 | CASSEGLAGRETQYF | TGTGCCAGCAGCGAGGGACTAGCGGGAAGGGAGACCCAGTACTTC
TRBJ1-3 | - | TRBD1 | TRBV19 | CASSPGTGSTGNTIYF | TGTGCCAGTAGTCCCGGGACAGGGAGTACTGGAAACACCATATATTTT
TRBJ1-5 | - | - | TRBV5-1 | CASSPLTGSGNQPQHF | TGCGCCAGCAGCCCCCTCACAGGGAGTGGCAATCAGCCCCAGCATTTT
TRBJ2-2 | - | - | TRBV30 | CAWSVHRIAQITGELFF | TGTGCCTGGAGTGTACATCGAATTGCACAGATCACCGGGGAGCTGTTTTTT
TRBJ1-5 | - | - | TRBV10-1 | CASRNDGLYSNQPQHF | TGCGCCAGCAGAAACGACGGGCTATATAGCAATCAGCCCCAGCATTTT
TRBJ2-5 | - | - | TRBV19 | CASSPRPNQETQYF | TGTGCCAGTAGCCCACGACCGAACCAAGAGACCCAGTACTTC
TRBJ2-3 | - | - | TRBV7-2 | CASSLALGLANTQYF | TGTGCCAGCAGCTTAGCGCTTGGGCTAGCGAACACGCAGTATTTT